The rows below give T cell receptor beta chains drawn from one sample of a study of cytomegalovirus exposure and HLA in healthy donors. Clones were read by immunoSEQ multiplex PCR, and TCRdb kept only the in-frame ones, dropping some. The table records 95,000 to 150,000 clones, roughly 70% of them present only once. The sequenced material came from PBMCs. These receptor sequences come from a woman in her thirties or forties in good health and CMV-seropositive. The CDR3 runs from the conserved cysteine through the conserved F or W. Each record gives: clone size, V gene, D gene, J gene, CDR3 DNA, CDR3 protein. The D gene is left open where the match is weak. Expanded clones are given a class, and other clones once, few, many or no size at all.

NA,TRBV10-2,NA,TRBJ1-1,TGCGCCAGCAGCTCCGGACTTCTGAACACTGAAGCTTTCTTT,CASSSGLLNTEAFF
NA,TRBV5-6,NA,TRBJ2-7,TGTGCCAGCAGCTTGTGGGCTTCTCCCTCCCCCTACGAGCAGTACTTC,CASSLWASPSPYEQYF
NA,TRBV28,NA,TRBJ2-3,TGTGCCAGCAGTCCGGCGCGAGTATCGGTGCTAGAGGCAGTGGCAGATACGCAGTATTTT,CASSPARVSVLEAVADTQYF
NA,TRBV5-4,TRBD2,TRBJ2-7,TGTGCCAGCAGAGTAGCGGGGGGGCCGAGGGAGCAGTACTTC,CASRVAGGPREQYF
NA,TRBV6-5,NA,TRBJ2-5,TGTGCCAGCAGTTACTCTCGGGGTACGGAGACCCAGTACTTC,CASSYSRGTETQYF
NA,TRBV9,TRBD1,TRBJ1-2,TGTGCCAGCAGCGGCCGGGACAGGGGCCAAGCTAACTATGGCTACACCTTC,CASSGRDRGQANYGYTF
NA,TRBV2,TRBD2,TRBJ2-2,TGTGCCAGCAGTGTTCGGCGGGAGGGCGGGGAGCTGTTTTTT,CASSVRREGGELFF
NA,TRBV6-5,NA,TRBJ2-7,TGTGCCAGCGGGGGCCCCTACGAGCAGTACTTC,CASGGPYEQYF
NA,TRBV19,TRBD1,TRBJ1-1,TGTGGCTCGACCAGGGACAGGGCAGGAACTGAAGCTTTCTTT,CGSTRDRAGTEAFF
NA,TRBV10-3,NA,TRBJ1-2,TGTGCCATCAGTGACCATGACAGACTCTATGGCTACACCTTC,CAISDHDRLYGYTF
NA,TRBV5-1,TRBD1,TRBJ1-1,TGCGCCAGCAGCTTGGGGACAGGGTTCAGCGCTGAAGCTTTCTTT,CASSLGTGFSAEAFF
few,TRBV30,NA,TRBJ2-2,TGTGCCTGGAGTACAGGGTATGACACCGGGGAGCTGTTTTTT,CAWSTGYDTGELFF
NA,TRBV29-1,NA,TRBJ1-1,TGCAGCGTGTGTTTACAGGGAAACACTGAAGCTTTCTTT,CSVCLQGNTEAFF
NA,TRBV30,TRBD1,TRBJ2-5,TGTGCCTGGAGCAGGGGGACAGTCCGAACCCAAGAGACCCAGTACTTC,CAWSRGTVRTQETQYF
NA,TRBV4-1,TRBD2,TRBJ2-3,TGCGCCAGCAGCCAAGATCGCCTAAGCGGGGGAGATACGCAGTATTTT,CASSQDRLSGGDTQYF
NA,TRBV5-1,NA,TRBJ1-5,TGCGCCAGCAGCACAGGGACGGACAATCAGCCCCAGCATTTT,CASSTGTDNQPQHF
NA,TRBV2,NA,TRBJ1-5,TGTGCCAGTCTCGGTTCCATACTCAATCAGCCCCAGCATTTT,CASLGSILNQPQHF
NA,TRBV28,TRBD2,TRBJ2-1,TGTGCCAGCAGTGCGACTAGCGGGTCCCCTCTTCGACAGTTCTTC,CASSATSGSPLRQFF
few,TRBV12-5,TRBD1,TRBJ1-5,TGTGCTAGTGGTTGGACAGGGGATCAGCCCCAGCATTTT,CASGWTGDQPQHF
once,TRBV6-5,TRBD2,TRBJ2-1,TGTGCCTCGGGCCAGCGGGGATACAATGAGCAGTTCTTC,CASGQRGYNEQFF